These 8 T cell receptor beta chains share one sample of origin, sequenced in a study of response to subunit inactivated influenza vaccine. MiXCR, applied by TCRdb to the RT-PCR reads, yields one record per CDR3 protein. In the table there are fewer than 700,000 distinct CDR3 sequences, over 10% of which are singletons. Sequencing was performed on PBMCs from blood, taken roughly 47 days after vaccination. These receptors were obtained from a man between 45 and 60 years old who received an inactivated influenza vaccine.

This clonotype was detected a few times. The chain uses TRBV6-1 and TRBJ2-7; 8 bases align to TRBD2. The CDR3 extends over 16 amino acids. Germline V gene lookup returns CDR1 MNHNS and CDR2 SASEGT. After removal of 6 bases from V and 0 bases from J, the junction contained 10 bases not matched to a gene. The CDR3 loop is CASRDTSGGLSYEQYF. The CDR3, as DNA: TGTGCCAGCAGGGATACAAGCGGGGGCCTCTCCTACGAGCAGTACTTC.

This clonotype was seen a handful of times. This chain joins TRBV7-2 and TRBJ1-4, with 9 bases aligning to TRBD1. CDR1 SGHTA and CDR2 FQGNSA come from the germline V gene. This CDR3 comprises 15 residues. Trimming at V came to 3 bases and at J to 8 bases, leaving 7 bases not matched to a gene. The CDR3 bases are TGTGCCAGCAGCTTTACAGTCGGACAGGGGGAAAAACTGTTTTTT. Translating it yields CASSFTVGQGEKLFF.

Only a few counts were recorded for this clonotype. The chain couples TRBV15 to TRBJ2-2; D is unresolved. The germline V gene has CDR1 LNHNV and CDR2 YYDKDF (reference sequence). This CDR3 comprises 11 residues. The V end was cut by 1 base, the J end by 8 bases, with 2 bases between. CDR3 nucleotides: TGTGCCACCAGCAGAGTTGGGGAGCTGTTTTTT. Amino acid sequence: CATSRVGELFF. The whole variable domain, filled in from reference TRBV15 and TRBJ2-2, reads DAMVIQNPRYQVTQFGKPVTLSCSQTLNHNVMYWYQQKSSQAPKLLFHYYDKDFNNEADTPDNFQSRRPNTSFCFLDIRSPGLGDTAMYLCATSRVGELFFGEGSRLTVL.

The sample holds a few counts of this clonotype. The chain combines TRBV20-1 with TRBJ2-2; D perhaps matches TRBD1 (6 bases). Germline values: CDR1 DFQATT, CDR2 SNEGSKA (reference sequence). The CDR3 has 14 amino acids. Trimming left V 4 bases short and J 1 base short, with 10 bases between. Here the CDR3 reads CSANPTGNTGELFF. CDR3 DNA sequence: TGCAGTGCTAATCCGACAGGGAACACCGGGGAGCTGTTTTTT.

This clonotype was seen more than once but under ten times. The V call is TRBV12-3 or TRBV12-4, the J call TRBJ2-7; a possible D gene is TRBD1 (5 bases). The CDR3 is made up of 15 amino acids. Trimming took off 2 bases at V and 1 base at J, with 12 bases between the two ends. CDR3 amino acids: CASSLSRTRSYEQYF. The DNA of the CDR3 is TGTGCCAGCAGTTTATCCCGGACACGGTCCTACGAGCAGTACTTC.

This clonotype was counted many times. V gene TRBV20-1 combines with J gene TRBJ2-5; 7 bases match TRBD1. Germline assignment: CDR1 DFQATT and CDR2 SNEGSKA (reference sequence). Trimming at V came to 2 bases and at J to 1 base, leaving 4 bases not matched to a gene. The CDR3 consists of 14 residues. The CDR3 bases are TGCAGTGCTAGAAAGACAGGGACCCAAGAGACCCAGTACTTC. Encoded protein: CSARKTGTQETQYF.

This clonotype was observed at least ten times. The chain is built from TRBV10-3 and TRBJ1-1; no clear D gene. V lost 5 bases and J lost 2, with 12 bases in between. The germline gives CDR1 ENHRY, CDR2 SYGVKD. The CDR3 runs to 14 residues. CDR3 nucleotide sequence: TGTGCCATCAGTAAGGAGGTTGGTAACACTGAAGCTTTCTTT. The encoded protein is CAISKEVGNTEAFF.

This clonotype turned up a few times. The rearrangement links TRBV12-3 or TRBV12-4 to TRBJ2-7; tentatively, D is TRBD1 or TRBD2 (7 bases each). V was pared by 7 bases and J by 7 bases, with 17 bases between. The CDR3 sequence is 13 residues long. The CDR3: CASTGRGRREQYF. CDR3 nucleotide sequence: TGTGCCAGCACGGGGAGGGGGCGCAGGGAGCAGTACTTC.